This T cell receptor beta chain was identified during a study of blood T cells in healthy people across ages. Study results and caveats: Shifts in expanded clonotypes may have been confounded by donor CMV status, which was unknown.

This clonotype was seen a handful of times. What it binds is unknown. Every sample gave at least 5.5 micrograms of total RNA when it was extracted. Together with a sample-barcoded 5' primer, a J-beta primer mix was included in a second PCR lasting roughly 6 to 12 cycles. Each CDR3 protein gets one entry after TCRdb re-called the 5' RACE reads with MiXCR. The table includes 800,000 to 1,300,000 distinct CDR3 sequences, under 30% detected once. These data also featured in a second study, about T cells of mothers and their children. That publication notes: In this cohort, donors were three healthy Caucasian mothers plus their six children. Related mother and child pairs showed slightly greater overlap (not significant) than unrelated pairs did.

What was sequenced was blood. The TCR sequence derives from a girl aged 2 to 10 in good health.

CDR3 nucleotides: TGCAGTGCCAAGGATCCAGGGAATAAGGCCAACGTCCTGACTTTC. Its translation: CSAKDPGNKANVLTF. This sequence joins TRBV20-1 and TRBJ2-6, with D possibly TRBD1 on 5 matching bases. The germline gives CDR1 DFQATT, CDR2 SNEGSKA (reference sequence). The CDR3 length is 15 residues. V was trimmed by 6 bases and J by 6 bases, leaving 18 bases between them.